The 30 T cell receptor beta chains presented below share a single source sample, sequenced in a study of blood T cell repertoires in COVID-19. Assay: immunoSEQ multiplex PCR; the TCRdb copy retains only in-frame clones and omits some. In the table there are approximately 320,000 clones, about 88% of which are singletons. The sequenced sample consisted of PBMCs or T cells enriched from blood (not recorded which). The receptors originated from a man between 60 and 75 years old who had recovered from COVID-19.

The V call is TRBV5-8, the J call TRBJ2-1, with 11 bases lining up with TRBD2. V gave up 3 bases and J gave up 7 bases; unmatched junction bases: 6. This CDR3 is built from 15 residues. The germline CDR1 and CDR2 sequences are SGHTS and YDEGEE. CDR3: CASSSLAGVRNEQFF. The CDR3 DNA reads TGTGCCAGCAGCTCACTAGCGGGAGTTAGGAATGAGCAGTTCTTC.

The CDR3 loop is CSVAGTNEKLFF. The CDR3 coding sequence is TGCAGCGTTGCAGGGACTAATGAAAAACTGTTTTTT. The J gene is TRBJ1-4, the V gene TRBV29-1, with TRBD1 as a possible D gene (5 bases). Germline V gene data show CDR1 as SQVTM and CDR2 as ANQGSEA. The CDR3 loop spans 12 amino acids. With 4 bases removed from V and 2 bases from J, the gap between germline ends came to 5 bases.

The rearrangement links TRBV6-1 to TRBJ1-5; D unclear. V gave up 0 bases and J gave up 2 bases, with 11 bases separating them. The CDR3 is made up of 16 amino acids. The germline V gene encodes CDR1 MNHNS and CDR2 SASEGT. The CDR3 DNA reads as TGTGCCAGCAGTGAAGCGGGAGTAGCGGGCAATCAGCCCCAGCATTTT. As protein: CASSEAGVAGNQPQHF.

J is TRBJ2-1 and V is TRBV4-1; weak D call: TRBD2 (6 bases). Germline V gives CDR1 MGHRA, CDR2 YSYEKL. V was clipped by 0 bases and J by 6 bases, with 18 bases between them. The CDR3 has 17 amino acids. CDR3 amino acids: CASSQDYSRYGGNEQFF. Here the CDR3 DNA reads TGCGCCAGCAGCCAAGATTATTCACGTTACGGGGGCAATGAGCAGTTCTTC.

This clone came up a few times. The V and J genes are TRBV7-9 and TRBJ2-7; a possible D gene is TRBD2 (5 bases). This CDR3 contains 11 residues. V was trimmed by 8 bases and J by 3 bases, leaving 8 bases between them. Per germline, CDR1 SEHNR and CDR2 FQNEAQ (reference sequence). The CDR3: CASGENYEQYF. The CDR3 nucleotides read TGTGCCAGCGGGGAGAACTACGAGCAGTACTTC. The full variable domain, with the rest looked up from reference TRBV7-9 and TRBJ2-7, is DTGVSQNPRHKITKRGQNVTFRCDPISEHNRLYWYRQTLGQGPEFLTYFQNEAQLEKSRLLSDRFSAERPKGSFSTLEIQRTEQGDSAMYLCASGENYEQYFGPGTRLTVT.

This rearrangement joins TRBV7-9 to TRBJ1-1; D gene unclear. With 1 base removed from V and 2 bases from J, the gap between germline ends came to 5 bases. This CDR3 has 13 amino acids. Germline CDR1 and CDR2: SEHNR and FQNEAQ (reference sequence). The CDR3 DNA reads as TGTGCCAGCAGCTTAGTAGCTAACACTGAAGCTTTCTTT. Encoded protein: CASSLVANTEAFF.

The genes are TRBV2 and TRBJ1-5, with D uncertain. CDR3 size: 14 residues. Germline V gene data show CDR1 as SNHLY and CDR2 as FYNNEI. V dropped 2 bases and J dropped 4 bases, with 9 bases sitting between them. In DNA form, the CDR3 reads TGTGCCAGCAGTGAAAGTGCTAGAAATCAGCCCCAGCATTTT. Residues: CASSESARNQPQHF.

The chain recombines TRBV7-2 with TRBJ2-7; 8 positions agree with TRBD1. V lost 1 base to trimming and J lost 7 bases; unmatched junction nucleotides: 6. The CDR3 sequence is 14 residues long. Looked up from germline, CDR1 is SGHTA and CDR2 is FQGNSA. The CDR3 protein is CASSLGQGAGEQYF. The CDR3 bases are TGTGCCAGCAGCTTAGGGCAGGGGGCTGGAGAGCAGTACTTC.

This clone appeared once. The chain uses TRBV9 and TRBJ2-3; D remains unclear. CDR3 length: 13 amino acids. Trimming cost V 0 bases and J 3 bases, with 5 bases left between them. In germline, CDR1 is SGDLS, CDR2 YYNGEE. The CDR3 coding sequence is TGTGCCAGCAGCGTAGGAGCTACAGATACGCAGTATTTT. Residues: CASSVGATDTQYF.

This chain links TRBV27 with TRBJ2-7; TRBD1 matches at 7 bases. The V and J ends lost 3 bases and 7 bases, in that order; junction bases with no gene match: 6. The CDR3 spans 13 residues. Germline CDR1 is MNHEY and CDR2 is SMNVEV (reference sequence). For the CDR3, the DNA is TGTGCCAGCAGTTTCCACAGGGGTGGAGAGCAGTACTTC. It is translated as CASSFHRGGEQYF.

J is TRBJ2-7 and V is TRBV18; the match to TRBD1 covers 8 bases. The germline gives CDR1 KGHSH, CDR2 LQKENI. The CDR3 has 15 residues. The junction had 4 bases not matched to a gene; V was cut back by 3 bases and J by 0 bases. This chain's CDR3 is CASSPRTGSSYEQYF. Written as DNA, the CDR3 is TGTGCCAGCTCACCTCGGACAGGGAGCTCCTACGAGCAGTACTTC. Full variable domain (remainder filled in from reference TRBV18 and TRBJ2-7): NAGVMQNPRHLVRRRGQEARLRCSPMKGHSHVYWYRQLPEEGLKFMVYLQKENIIDESGMPKERFSAEFPKEGPSILRIQQVVRGDSAAYFCASSPRTGSSYEQYFGPGTRLTVT.

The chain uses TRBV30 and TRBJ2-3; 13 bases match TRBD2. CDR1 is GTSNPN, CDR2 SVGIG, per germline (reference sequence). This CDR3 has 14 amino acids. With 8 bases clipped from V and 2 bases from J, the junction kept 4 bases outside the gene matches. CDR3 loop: CAGGLAGYTDTQYF. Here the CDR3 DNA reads TGTGCCGGGGGACTAGCGGGATACACAGATACGCAGTATTTT.

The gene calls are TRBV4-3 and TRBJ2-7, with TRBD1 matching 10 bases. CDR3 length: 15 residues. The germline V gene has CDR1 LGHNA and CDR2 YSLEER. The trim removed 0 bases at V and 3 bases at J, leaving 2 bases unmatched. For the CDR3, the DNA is TGCGCCAGCAGCCAAGAAGGGACAGGGGTCTACGAGCAGTACTTC. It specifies CASSQEGTGVYEQYF.

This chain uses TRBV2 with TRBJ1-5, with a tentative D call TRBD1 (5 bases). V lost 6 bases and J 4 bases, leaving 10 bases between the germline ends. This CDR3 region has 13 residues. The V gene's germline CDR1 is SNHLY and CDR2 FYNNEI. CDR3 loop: CASSDDSNQPQHF. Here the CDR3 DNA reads TGTGCCAGCAGCGATGACAGTAATCAGCCCCAGCATTTT.

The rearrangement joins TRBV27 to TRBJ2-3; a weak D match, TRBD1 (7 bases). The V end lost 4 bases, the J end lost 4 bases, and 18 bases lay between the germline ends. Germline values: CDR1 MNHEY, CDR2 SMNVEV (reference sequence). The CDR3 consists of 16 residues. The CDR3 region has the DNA TGTGCCAGCAGTTCCTTGACAGGGAGGTTGCCAGATACGCAGTATTTT. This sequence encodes CASSSLTGRLPDTQYF.

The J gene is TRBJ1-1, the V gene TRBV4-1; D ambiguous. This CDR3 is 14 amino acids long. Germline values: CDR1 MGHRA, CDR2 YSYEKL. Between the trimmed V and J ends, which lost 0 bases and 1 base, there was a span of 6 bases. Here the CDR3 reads CASSQDAGNTEAFF. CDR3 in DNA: TGCGCCAGCAGCCAAGACGCAGGGAACACTGAAGCTTTCTTT.

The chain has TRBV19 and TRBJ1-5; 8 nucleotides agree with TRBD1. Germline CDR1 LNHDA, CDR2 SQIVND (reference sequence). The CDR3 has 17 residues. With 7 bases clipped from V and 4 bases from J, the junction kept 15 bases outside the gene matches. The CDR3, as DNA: TGTGCCAGTACCAACCCTTGGGGAGACAGGGGAAATCAGCCCCAGCATTTT. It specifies CASTNPWGDRGNQPQHF. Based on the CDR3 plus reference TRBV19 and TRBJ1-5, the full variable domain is DGGITQSPKYLFRKEGQNVTLSCEQNLNHDAMYWYRQDPGQGLRLIYYSQIVNDFQKGDIAEGYSVSREKKESFPLTVTSAQKNPTAFYLCASTNPWGDRGNQPQHFGDGTRLSIL.

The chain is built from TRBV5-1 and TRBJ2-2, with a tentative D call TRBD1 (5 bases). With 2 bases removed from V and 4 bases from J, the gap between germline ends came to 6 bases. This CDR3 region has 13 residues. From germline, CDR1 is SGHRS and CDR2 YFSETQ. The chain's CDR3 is CASSFQGTGELFF. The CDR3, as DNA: TGCGCCAGCAGCTTCCAGGGCACCGGGGAGCTGTTTTTT.

CDR3 DNA sequence: TGCGCCAGCAGCTTGAACGGACAGGGTGTAACTGAAGCTTTCTTT. Translated: CASSLNGQGVTEAFF. The J gene is TRBJ1-1, the V gene TRBV5-1; TRBD1 matches at 8 bases. Germline V lookup: CDR1 SGHRS, CDR2 YFSETQ. This CDR3 comprises 15 residues. The trim removed 1 base at V and 5 bases at J, leaving 7 bases unmatched.

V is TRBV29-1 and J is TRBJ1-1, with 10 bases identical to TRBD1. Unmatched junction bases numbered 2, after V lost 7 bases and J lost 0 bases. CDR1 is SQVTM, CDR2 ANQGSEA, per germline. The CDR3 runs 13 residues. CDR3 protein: CSADRGLNTEAFF. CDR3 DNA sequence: TGCAGCGCCGACAGGGGGCTGAACACTGAAGCTTTCTTT.

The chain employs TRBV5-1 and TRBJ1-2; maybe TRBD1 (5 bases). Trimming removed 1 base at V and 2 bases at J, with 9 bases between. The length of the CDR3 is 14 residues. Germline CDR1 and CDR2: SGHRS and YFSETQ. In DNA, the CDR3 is TGCGCCAGCAGCTTGACAGGATCGAACTATGGCTACACCTTC. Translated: CASSLTGSNYGYTF.

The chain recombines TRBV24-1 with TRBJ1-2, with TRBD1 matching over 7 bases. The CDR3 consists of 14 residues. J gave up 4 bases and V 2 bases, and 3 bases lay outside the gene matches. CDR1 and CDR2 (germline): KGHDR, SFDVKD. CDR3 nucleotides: TGTGCCACCAGTGATTCGGGACAGCCCTATGGCTACACCTTC. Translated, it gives CATSDSGQPYGYTF.

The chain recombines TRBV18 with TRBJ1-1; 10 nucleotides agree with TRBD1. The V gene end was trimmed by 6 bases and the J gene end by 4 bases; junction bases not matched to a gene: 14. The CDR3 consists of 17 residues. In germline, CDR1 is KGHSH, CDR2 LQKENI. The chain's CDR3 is CASSPRNVRTGGTEAFF. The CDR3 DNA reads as TGTGCCAGCTCGCCAAGAAACGTGAGGACAGGGGGCACTGAAGCTTTCTTT.

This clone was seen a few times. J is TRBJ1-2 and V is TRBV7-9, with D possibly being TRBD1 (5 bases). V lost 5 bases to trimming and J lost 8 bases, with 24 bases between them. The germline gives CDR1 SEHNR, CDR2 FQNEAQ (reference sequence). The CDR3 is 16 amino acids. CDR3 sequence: CASSLEGSDPQRGYTF. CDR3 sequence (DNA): TGTGCCAGCAGCCTAGAGGGGTCAGACCCGCAAAGAGGCTACACCTTC. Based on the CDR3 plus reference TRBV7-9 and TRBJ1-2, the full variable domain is DTGVSQNPRHKITKRGQNVTFRCDPISEHNRLYWYRQTLGQGPEFLTYFQNEAQLEKSRLLSDRFSAERPKGSFSTLEIQRTEQGDSAMYLCASSLEGSDPQRGYTFGSGTRLTVV.

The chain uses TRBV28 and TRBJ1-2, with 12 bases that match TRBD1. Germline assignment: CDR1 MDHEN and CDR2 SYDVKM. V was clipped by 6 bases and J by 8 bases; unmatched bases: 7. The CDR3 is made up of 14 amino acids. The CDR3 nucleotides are TGTGCCAGCAGGGTTGGGGACAGGGGGCAAGGCTACACCTTC. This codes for CASRVGDRGQGYTF.

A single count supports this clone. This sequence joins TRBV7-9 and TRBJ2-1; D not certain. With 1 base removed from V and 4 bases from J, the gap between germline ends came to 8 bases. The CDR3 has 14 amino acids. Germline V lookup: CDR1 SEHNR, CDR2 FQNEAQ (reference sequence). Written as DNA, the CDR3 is TGTGCCAGCAGCTTAGGTCTCCGGTACAATGAGCAGTTCTTC. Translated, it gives CASSLGLRYNEQFF.

CDR3 amino acids: CASSNLTGGSNTQYF. The CDR3 region has the DNA TGTGCCAGCAGCAACCTTACGGGGGGCAGTAATACGCAGTATTTT. J is TRBJ2-3 and V is TRBV7-2, with D possibly matching TRBD2 (7 bases). The CDR3 runs to 15 residues. Trimming pared 5 bases from V and 7 bases from J, leaving 19 bases between. CDR1 and CDR2 from the germline V gene are SGHTA and FQGNSA.

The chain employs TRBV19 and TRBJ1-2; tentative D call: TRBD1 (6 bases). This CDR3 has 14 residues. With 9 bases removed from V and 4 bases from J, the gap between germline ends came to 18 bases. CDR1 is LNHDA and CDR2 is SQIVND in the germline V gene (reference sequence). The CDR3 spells CASVGGGRSYGYTF. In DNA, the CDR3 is TGTGCCAGCGTTGGGGGGGGCAGGAGCTATGGCTACACCTTC.

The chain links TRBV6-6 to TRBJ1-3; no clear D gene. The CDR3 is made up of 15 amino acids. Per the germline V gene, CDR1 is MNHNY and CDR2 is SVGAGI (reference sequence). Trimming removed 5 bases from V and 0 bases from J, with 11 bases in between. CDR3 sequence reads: CASSLLGSSGNTIYF. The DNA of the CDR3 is TGTGCCAGCAGTCTACTCGGTAGCTCTGGAAACACCATATATTTT.

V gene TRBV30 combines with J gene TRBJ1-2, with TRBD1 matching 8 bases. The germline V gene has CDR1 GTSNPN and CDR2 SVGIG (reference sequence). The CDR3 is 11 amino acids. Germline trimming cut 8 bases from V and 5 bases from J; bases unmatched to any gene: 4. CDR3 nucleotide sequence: TGTGCCCAGGGGGCCTATTATGGCTACACCTTC. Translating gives CAQGAYYGYTF.